This T cell receptor (beta chain) was recorded in a study of T cell changes during pregnancy in multiple sclerosis. TCRdb's copy holds only in-frame clones and misses some; the assay was immunoSEQ multiplex PCR. The sample shows more than 80,000 clones, around 93% of them seen only once. This TCR derives from a female donor in good health, serving as a control in a pregnancy study. Some clones in this sample may be carry-over from other donors' samples. The sample in question was PBMCs, obtained in the first trimester of pregnancy.

CDR3 bases: TGTGCCAGCATAGGGACAGGGCTCCCGTTCGCGAACACCGGGGAGCTGTTTTTT. This translates into CASIGTGLPFANTGELFF. The chain recombines TRBV28 with TRBJ2-2, with 9 bases identical to TRBD1. Germline V gene data show CDR1 as MDHEN and CDR2 as SYDVKM. The CDR3 consists of 18 residues. J was trimmed by 0 bases and V by 7 bases; bases with no gene match: 12. The complete variable domain, with remaining parts taken from reference TRBV28 and TRBJ2-2, reads DVKVTQSSRYLVKRTGEKVFLECVQDMDHENMFWYRQDPGLGLRLIYFSYDVKMKEKGDIPEGYSVSREKKERFSLILESASTNQTSMYLCASIGTGLPFANTGELFFGEGSRLTVL.